This TCR beta chain originates from a study of CD8 T cells in Susac syndrome. Sequencing targeted TCR beta in blood CD8+ and CD4+ T cells. Patients with stable or active relapsing-remitting disease, all of them treatment-naive, made up the multiple sclerosis controls. Negative isolation yielded CD8+ and CD4+ T cells; FACS enriched TEMRA cells. Trimming took 5 bases from V and 0 from J; bases not matched to a gene: 2. CDR3 length: 14 amino acids. Per the germline V gene, CDR1 is SEHNR and CDR2 is FQNEAQ (reference sequence). RNA totalling roughly 0.5 to 1 ug underwent reverse transcription with random hexamers. The TCR beta CDR3 was amplified by immunoSEQ multiplex PCR across 54 Vbeta, 13 Jbeta. TCRdb ran MiXCR on the immunoSEQ multiplex PCR reads and lists one entry per CDR3 protein. Of approximately 210,000 distinct CDR3 sequences in the sample, around 95% were seen once.

The sequence was obtained from a human donor with multiple sclerosis. The sequenced material came from CD4+ T cells from PBMCs. This rearrangement joins TRBV7-9 to TRBJ1-1, with 8 positions matching TRBD1. The CDR3 sequence: CASSPDRVNTEAFF. CDR3 in DNA: TGTGCCAGCAGCCCGGACAGGGTGAACACTGAAGCTTTCTTT.